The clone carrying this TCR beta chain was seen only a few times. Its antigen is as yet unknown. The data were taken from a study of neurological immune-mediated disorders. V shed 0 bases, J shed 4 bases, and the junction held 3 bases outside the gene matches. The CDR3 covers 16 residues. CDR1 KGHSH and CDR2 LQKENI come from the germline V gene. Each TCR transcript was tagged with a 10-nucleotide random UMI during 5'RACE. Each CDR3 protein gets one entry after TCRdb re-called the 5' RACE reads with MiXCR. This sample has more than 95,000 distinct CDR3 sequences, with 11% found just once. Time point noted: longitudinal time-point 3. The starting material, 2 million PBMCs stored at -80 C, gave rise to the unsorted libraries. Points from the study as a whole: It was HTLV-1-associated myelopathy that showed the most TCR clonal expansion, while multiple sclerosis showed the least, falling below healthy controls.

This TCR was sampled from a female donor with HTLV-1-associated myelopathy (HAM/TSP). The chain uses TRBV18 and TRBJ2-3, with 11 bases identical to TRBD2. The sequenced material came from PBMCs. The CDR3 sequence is CASSPPGLAASDTQYF. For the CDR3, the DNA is TGTGCCAGCTCACCACCGGGACTAGCGGCTTCAGATACGCAGTATTTT. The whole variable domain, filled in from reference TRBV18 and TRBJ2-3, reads NAGVMQNPRHLVRRRGQEARLRCSPMKGHSHVYWYRQLPEEGLKFMVYLQKENIIDESGMPKERFSAEFPKEGPSILRIQQVVRGDSAAYFCASSPPGLAASDTQYFGPGTRLTVL.